Given below is one TCR beta chain in context. The antigen it recognizes is unknown. Qualities for individual bases were not recorded, and no much larger clone is one base off. The cohort consisted of 600 to 750 healthy bone marrow donors. Cohort members were all nominally healthy when sampled, although unrecorded immune exposures were likely present. The donor was CMV seronegative and belonged to the group of 380 or so seronegative cohort members. A peripheral blood sample was collected from each donor, and TCR beta sequencing was performed on peripheral blood mononuclear cells. The Qiagen DNeasy Blood Extraction Kit was used to extract genomic DNA from the blood cell samples. The library was built by means of the immunoSEQ multiplex PCR assay. For the multiplex PCR, a mixture combining 60 forward primers for TCR Vbeta segments and 13 reverse primers for TCR Jbeta segments was used. A multiplex PCR assay on genomic DNA amplified the CDR3 region of rearranged TCR beta genes. Amplified TCR beta libraries were sequenced as 87-base-pair reads on the Illumina HiSeq System. As for the original processing: A later analysis tallied 80 million to 95 million unique TCR beta chains across the 666 repertoires, and around 12 million of those chains were shared by two or more donors. Raw reads were error-corrected and collapsed into unique sequences by a nearest-neighbor algorithm in which closely related sequences were merged to remove PCR and sequencing errors. Alignment of CDR3 sequences to IMGT reference sequences was used to assign V, D and J gene segments. For a sequence to be retained, a match of at least six nucleotides was required to both a V gene segment and a J gene segment. A rearrangement was called productive if the CDR3 had no stop codons and remained in frame with V and J, and every other rearrangement was called non-productive. Following IMGT convention, CDR3 was defined as the stretch from the second conserved V-encoded cysteine up to the conserved J-encoded phenylalanine. The earlier analysis of about 590 of the donors excluded sequences that lacked an unambiguous match to a single V gene segment. An earlier analysis of a few hundred of the donors classified V segments as functional when productive rearrangements were above 56.7% and as segregating when the standard deviation between donors was above 5%. To diagnose cytomegalovirus status from the catalog of TCR beta chain sequences, a statistical classification framework was built. A later analysis assigned V and J genes by comparing TCR nucleotide sequences with IMGT/GENE-DB human TR gene sequences. A later analysis assigned CDR3 sequences and most-parsimonious VDJ recombination scenarios with the TCRdist pipeline. A later analysis defined each TCR beta chain by its CDR3 amino acid sequence plus V-gene family, and excluded reads lacking a unique V-gene family. A later analysis removed 450 to 600 highly shared, low-generation-probability nucleotide sequences to deal with suspected cross-contamination and a sequencing artifact. In a later analysis, a clonal expansion index for each public chain was calculated from normalized within-repertoire ranks of inferred template counts. In a later analysis, generation probabilities were computed with a VDJ recombination model fitted to out-of-frame rearrangements, and the resulting probabilities were checked against IGoR. In a later analysis, TCR-TCR, TCR-HLA and TCR-CMV co-occurrence was scored with hypergeometric tests, and a repertoire-size bias correction was applied to TCR pairs. To estimate false discovery rates, a later analysis permuted the HLA or CMV assignments 20 times. In a later analysis, co-occurring TCRs were grouped using DBSCAN, and TCRdist sequence similarity was added for clustering within HLA-allele-positive subsets. Repertoires with fewer than 30,000 or more than 120,000 public chains were left out of co-occurrence clustering, as were about 5 repertoires with anomalous nucleotide sharing. TCRdb holds this immuneACCESS table with in-frame rearrangements only. Some clones are missing; in checked studies, unresolved V genes explain under half, and the rest has no known cause. That table gives V, J and clone size, and the DNA gave D and trimming. This sample lists roughly 110,000 clones; 77% were detected once. The top ten hold 4.2% of the sample.

The data belong to a study of cytomegalovirus exposure and HLA in healthy donors (dated by TCRdb to between 2016 and 2019). Broadly, across the study: An earlier analysis of about 530 of the donors reported approximately 280 Gb of sequence data and 90 million to 120 million unique TCR beta sequences obtained from about 200 million T cells. Roughly five DR-DQ haplotypes were handled as single units for association and clustering, since linkage in the cohort was strong. The study aimed to test whether cataloging public T cell receptors could reveal signatures of past pathogen exposure. The study combined high-throughput TCR immunosequencing, statistical association of individual TCRs with disease status, and machine learning to predict cytomegalovirus infection status. Donor age, sex, ethnicity and CMV serostatus were compiled alongside the repertoire data. Every discovery cohort repertoire had been produced on one sequencing platform. Typing coverage varied by locus: roughly 629-640 donors for A, B, C, DRB1 and DQB1; more than 500 for DQA1; about 600 for DPA1; more than 450 for DPB1. A separate validation cohort of 100 to 150 different subjects was used in addition to the roughly 670-subject first cohort. HLA typing covered class I and class II loci at four-digit resolution. Of the approximately 370 genotyped donors, less than 85% were placed in the genetic ancestry cluster associated with self-reported Caucasian donors. About 320 gigabases of sequencing data and approximately 84 million unique TCR sequences were included in an early release covering 500 to 750 HLA-typed donors. In the later analysis, no new phenotypic data were used to find candidate immune exposures; instead, reliance was placed on TCR beta sequences and their occurrence across donors. To study patterns of TCR occurrence, a later analysis re-analyzed previously published TCR beta repertoires from 700 or so donors and added high-resolution HLA genotyping. Among almost 400 genotyped donors of the cohort, an average of roughly 240,000 unique TCR beta nucleotide sequences were sequenced per donor, roughly a sixth of them non-productive. In a later genetic analysis, genome-wide SNP genotypes for about three fifths of the 666 donors were used, and that subset was treated as a discovery cohort. In an earlier analysis of a few hundred of the donors, high-throughput TCR beta sequencing was used to judge whether each TCR beta V gene segment behaved as functional or pseudogenic. The study used immunosequencing to profile the T cell repertoires of several hundred subjects and linked those repertoires to cytomegalovirus serostatus. Overall study outcomes, separate from this receptor: Because HLA typing was missing for some donors at each locus, association tests included only the typed subset. A further reported finding was that TCR beta sequences accurately predicted the HLA-A and HLA-B alleles for most subjects in the first cohort. For the cohort, immune exposure information was limited to CMV serostatus. Because the 87-base-pair reads could not distinguish some IMGT-functional V segments, including TRBV6-2 and TRBV6-3, those segments were excluded. A later analysis associated about 17,000 TCR beta sequences with specific HLA alleles at a false discovery rate of 0.05. Correlated functional status among segregating V segments might be attributable to linkage disequilibrium, but an unknown experimental factor could not be ruled out. In a later analysis, HLA-associated TCR beta chains were found to be more clonally expanded and to have lower generation probabilities than equally common non-associated chains. A later analysis found that TCR association rates varied across HLA loci, with DRB1 alleles showing the most associated TCRs and HLA-C alleles the fewest. Cytomegalovirus status was reported to be diagnosed by the classifier with high specificity and sensitivity in both the original and validation cohorts. In a later genetic analysis, a missense DCLRE1C variant was associated with V-gene and J-gene trimming of TCR beta chains, and the association was replicated in an independent cohort. In vitro tests confirmed that a few of the cytomegalovirus-associated TCR beta chains recognize cytomegalovirus antigens. In a later analysis, several top co-occurrence clusters were reported to appear linked to parvovirus B19, influenza, CMV and Epstein-Barr virus. In this cohort, only TCR beta chains were sequenced, and detectable features were limited by the absence of alpha or paired-chain data. Strong co-occurrence of HLA alleles, especially DR and DQ, made assigning TCR associations to individual alleles difficult. In the study, some 180 TCR beta chains were listed as associated with cytomegalovirus. In an earlier analysis of some 500 of the donors, most TCR beta V segments appeared in productive rearrangements about 87% or about 30% of the time, broadly matching IMGT annotations. Presence/absence analyses assumed roughly uniform sequencing depth across donors, an assumption that may not hold. Because counts were too low, some 17 rarely observed V segments, including chromosome 9 orphons, were left out of the earlier analysis of some 640 of the donors. The sequencing pipeline was judged likely to have produced a cluster of highly shared sequence variants as a technical artifact. Most TCR sequences were observed very rarely across donors, whereas some public TCRs were present in many individuals. In a later analysis, most CMV-associated TCR beta chains were found to appear HLA-restricted, with HLA associations seemingly driven largely by CMV exposure. According to a later genetic analysis, donors in an Asian-associated ancestry cluster had fewer N-insertions in productive TCRs than the roughly 700-donor mean. According to the authors, the approach could potentially be generalized to other disease states and immunological phenotypes.

Clipping removes 0 bases from V and 5 bases from J, with 3 as the unmatched junction base count. The CDR3 sequence holds 14 residues, the cysteine and phenylalanine included. CDR3 DNA is the only sequence kept; it has 42 bases, read in frame from the first base. CDR1 and CDR2 were assigned from the germline V gene as SGDLS and YYNGEE. The material sequenced was PBMCs. This clonotype was sampled from a male donor in good health and CMV-seronegative. The chain was built from TRBV9 and TRBJ1-1; TRBD1 lines up with 8 middle nucleotides. The CDR3 protein sequence reads: CASSVGQGYTEAFF. The DNA sequence is as follows: TGTGCCAGCAGCGTAGGACAGGGGTATACTGAAGCTTTCTTT.